This record concerns one TCR beta chain sequence. Many counts were recorded for this clonotype. Its antigen specificity is not known. Per-base qualities were not stored, and no clone one base away is much larger. The entry originates in a study of T cells in Graves' hyperthyroidism and ophthalmopathy (dated by TCRdb to between 2019 and 2020). As for the study more broadly: Peripheral blood was collected at initial diagnosis, before any treatment. Following sampling, methimazole starting at 30 mg daily was given to hyperthyroidism patients, and high-dose intravenous methylprednisolone was given to ophthalmopathy patients. In addition, the study compared T-cell repertoires in thyroid tissue and in blood from five to seven Graves' hyperthyroidism patients. TCR V-J signatures able to tell the groups apart were searched for in a discovery cohort of 90 to 100 patients, of whom more than 40 had Graves' ophthalmopathy and around 58 had stable Graves' hyperthyroidism. An independent validation cohort of 18 to 20 hyperthyroidism patients and 17 patients who later progressed to ophthalmopathy tested prospective prediction of ophthalmopathy. The 100 or so discovery patients were randomly split 7:3 into training and test sets. The paper reports TCR Vbeta CDR3 sequencing of more than 120 peripheral blood samples: under 45 ophthalmopathy, 70 to 85 hyperthyroidism and about 17 progressor patients. Broad study findings and their caveats: During validation, the model predicted progression to ophthalmopathy a median of around 7 months ahead of onset, with almost 71% sensitivity and 72.22% specificity. Most expanded thyroid clonotypes (frequency above 0.001) were also detected in blood, a finding suggesting that blood repertoires may reflect thyroid immune responses. A model built on a 13 V-J signature distinguished ophthalmopathy from stable hyperthyroidism, reaching 85% to 90% sensitivity and 81.08% specificity in cross-validation and 80%/75% in testing. Sample size was not statistically predetermined, and blinding of investigators to group allocation was not performed.

Hyperthyroidism patients were newly diagnosed, had a disease duration of under 2 months, and were aged 18 to 65 years. Exclusion was applied to patients with uncontrolled infections, other autoimmune diseases, pregnancy or lactation. Diagnoses were established on the basis of clinical symptoms, serum thyroxine and TRAb, thyroid ultrasound, and orbital computed tomography. Blood from progressor patients was drawn when they were first diagnosed with hyperthyroidism, before any ophthalmopathy symptoms appeared. PBMCs were isolated from about 10 ml of fresh peripheral blood by Ficoll-Paque density gradient centrifugation. Progressor patients were first diagnosed with Graves' hyperthyroidism and then developed ophthalmopathy during follow-up. Total RNA was extracted using Trizol reagent, and RNA quality was assessed on an Agilent 2100 Bioanalyzer. TCR beta CDR3 regions were amplified from RNA transcripts. A first-round RT-PCR of the TCR CDR3 used the HTBI primer set with the Qiagen OneStep RT-PCR kit. A second multiplex PCR round built the libraries, followed by size selection and purification. The libraries were sequenced on an Illumina HiSeq2000 using paired-end 100 bp reads. The source study handled its data this way. SOAPnuke was used to process the raw data, with reads discarded if the reads contained adapters or uncalled bases, had a mean Phred below 15, or lacked an exact constant-primer or identifier match. COPE v1.2.5 was used to merge the high-quality paired reads, and each unique nucleotide sequence was defined as a clonotype. Clonotypes were aligned to IMGT TRBV, TRBD and TRBJ reference segments using MiTCR v1.1. Only V-J combinations with frequency above 0.0001, covering about 99% of repertoires, were analysed. A TCS score was defined as the ratio of F50 (clonal expansion) to E x V (chaos), with BLOSUM62-based TCRdist applied between CDR3 peptides within each V-J. Welch's t-statistics and random forest reduced just over 500 V-J features to 10 to 15, which were used in a naive Bayes classifier (R e1071). The raw public reads went through TCRdb reprocessing: fastp at Q25, MiXCR clone calling, in-frame beta chains kept. Here each entry gathers all rows of one CDR3 protein and keeps the most common genes and DNA. The V and J calls were not made by the authors but by TCRdb's processing. The sample table holds roughly 380,000 distinct CDR3 sequences, of which roughly 14% were seen once. The top ten clonotypes cover more than 20% of the sample.

Sequencing was performed on blood. The sequence was obtained from a man aged 25 to 45 with Graves' hyperthyroidism that later progressed to Graves' ophthalmopathy.

CDR3 reads: CATSRGGLNTEAFF. The base sequence is TGTGCCACCAGCAGAGGGGGGTTGAACACTGAAGCTTTCTTT. The chain is assembled from TRBV15 and TRBJ1-1, with a tentative D gene TRBD1 over 5 matching bases. V is pared back by 1 base and J by 0 bases, with 6 bases lying between the germline termini. CDR1 and CDR2, per the germline V gene (reference sequence), are LNHNV and YYDKDF. Including cysteine and phenylalanine, the CDR3 has 14 amino acids. Only CDR3 DNA remains: 42 bases, in frame from the first base.